The source of this T cell receptor (beta chain) is a study of blood T cell repertoires in COVID-19. Background on the study: The study drew acute and convalescent COVID-19 samples from the United States, Italy and Spain. PBMCs, B-cell-depleted T cells, or T cells provided the cDNA or gDNA that made up the material.

Per the germline V gene, CDR1 is SGHRS and CDR2 is YFSETQ. V lost 1 base, J lost 4 bases, and 20 bases lay in between. This CDR3 comprises 17 residues. Original analysis: Cell counts per sample came from amplifying reference gene primers. The assay was immunoSEQ multiplex PCR, and TCRdb's table has in-frame clones only and misses some. The DNA was the basis for D and trimming; V, J and clone size are from that table. The profile shows about 230,000 clones, 85% to 90% of them singletons. Seattle's enrolled individuals joined amid active infection and were then monitored longitudinally. Material for sequencing was peripheral blood. This clonotype was sampled from a man between 25 and 39 years old with COVID-19, enrolled during active disease. This chain connects TRBV5-1 to TRBJ1-2, with D tentatively TRBD1 (6 bases). CDR3 amino acids: CASSLLGRTAGSYGYTF. The CDR3 coding sequence is TGCGCCAGCAGCTTGTTGGGTAGGACAGCCGGCTCCTATGGCTACACCTTC.